This T cell receptor beta chain came from a study of OX40 agonist ivuxolimab in advanced cancers. As for the study in general: Ivuxolimab, an agonistic anti-OX40 (CD134) antibody, was given to patients.

Sequencing was performed with immunoSEQ multiplex PCR; in TCRdb, only in-frame clones are kept and a portion is missing. The sample comprises 60,000 to 75,000 clones, around 93% of which are singletons, and about 19% rests with the top ten. Notes on the study in general: Expanded clones were, on average, more numerous among CD8+ T cells than CD4+. With doses of 0.1 to 3.0 mg/kg, CD4+ and CD8+ blood T cells had undergone clonal expansion by week 6.

Worth noting for this clone: Antigen specificity is unknown.

V lost 0 bases, J lost 2 bases, and 2 bases stayed unmatched. The CDR3 loop spans 15 amino acids. Germline V gene sequence: CDR1 MDHEN, CDR2 SYDVKM. The material sequenced was CD4+ or CD8+ T cells sorted from blood, taken in a trial of the OX40 agonist ivuxolimab. This receptor was identified in an adult with an advanced solid tumor such as melanoma, head and neck, liver or kidney cancer. The chain joins TRBV28 to TRBJ2-7, with 9 bases lining up with TRBD1. The CDR3 region is CASSLWGTGTYEQYF. The CDR3 coding sequence is TGTGCCAGCAGTTTATGGGGGACAGGGACCTACGAGCAGTACTTC.